Listed here are 3 T cell receptor beta chains from one sample, sequenced in a study of Graves' ophthalmopathy and Graves' hyperthyroidism. The sequenced template was RNA, covering the TCR beta CDR3 region. RT-PCR was first run with HTBI primers, then multiplex PCR in a second round. Each CDR3 protein is one row after TCRdb ran MiXCR on the multiplex PCR reads. This sample has 220,000 or so distinct CDR3 sequences, with under 25% found just once. Sequencing used peripheral blood. These receptor sequences come from a woman in her forties or fifties with Graves' ophthalmopathy.

This clonotype was counted many times. The chain employs TRBV11-2 and TRBJ2-7; TRBD1 aligns across 8 bases. This CDR3 has 14 amino acids. V shed 7 bases and J 4 bases; nucleotides not matched to a gene: 9. Germline CDR1 is SGHAT and CDR2 is FQNNGV. The CDR3 reads CASTPSTGVYEQYF. In DNA, the CDR3 is TGTGCCAGCACTCCGTCGACAGGGGTGTACGAGCAGTACTTC. Combining the CDR3 with reference TRBV11-2 and TRBJ2-7 gives the whole variable domain EAGVAQSPRYKIIEKRQSVAFWCNPISGHATLYWYQQILGQGPKLLIQFQNNGVVDDSQLPKDRFSAERLKGVDSTLKIQPAKLEDSAVYLCASTPSTGVYEQYFGPGTRLTVT.

The CDR3 coding sequence is TGTGCCAGCAGTCCCTGGGGGCAGGGATATGGCTACACCTTC. This encodes CASSPWGQGYGYTF. This chain joins TRBV28 and TRBJ1-2, with D perhaps matching TRBD1 (6 bases). Germline V gives CDR1 MDHEN, CDR2 SYDVKM. The CDR3 runs 14 residues. V was shortened by 5 bases and J by 5 bases, with 15 bases between the two germline ends.

This clonotype was found many times. The J gene is TRBJ1-1, the V gene TRBV4-2; TRBD1 might be the D (5 bases). The CDR3 sequence is 15 residues long. The ends were cut back, 1 base at V and 1 base at J, with 10 bases in the middle. CDR1 and CDR2 from the germline V gene are LGHNA and YNFKEQ. CDR3 DNA: TGTGCCAGCAGCCAAGGTCCCAGGGAGAACACTGAAGCTTTCTTT. As protein: CASSQGPRENTEAFF.